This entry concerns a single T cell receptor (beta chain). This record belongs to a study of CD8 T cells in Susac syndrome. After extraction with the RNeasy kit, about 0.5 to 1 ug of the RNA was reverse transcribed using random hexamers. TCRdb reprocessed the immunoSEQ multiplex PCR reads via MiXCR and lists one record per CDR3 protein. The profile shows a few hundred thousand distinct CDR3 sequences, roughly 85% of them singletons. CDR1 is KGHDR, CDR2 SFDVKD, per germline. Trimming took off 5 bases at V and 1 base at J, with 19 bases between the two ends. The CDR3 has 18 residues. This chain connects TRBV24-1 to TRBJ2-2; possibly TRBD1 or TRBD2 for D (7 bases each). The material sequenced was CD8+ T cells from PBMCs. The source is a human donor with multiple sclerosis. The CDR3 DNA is TGTGCCACCAGTGCATCGGGGGAGGGGGCGTTGAACACCGGGGAGCTGTTTTTT. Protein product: CATSASGEGALNTGELFF.